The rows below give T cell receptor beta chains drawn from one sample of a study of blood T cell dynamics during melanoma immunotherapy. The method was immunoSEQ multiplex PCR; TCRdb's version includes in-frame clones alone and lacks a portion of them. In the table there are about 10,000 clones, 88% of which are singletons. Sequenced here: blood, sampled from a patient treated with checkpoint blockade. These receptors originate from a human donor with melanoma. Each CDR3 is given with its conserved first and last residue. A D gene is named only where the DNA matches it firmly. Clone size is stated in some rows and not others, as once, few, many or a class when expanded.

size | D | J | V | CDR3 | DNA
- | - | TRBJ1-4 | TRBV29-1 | CSGRGVGRAEELFF | TGCAGCGGGAGGGGAGTGGGCAGGGCCGAGGAACTGTTTTTT
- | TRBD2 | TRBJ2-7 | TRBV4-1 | CASSLETSGGSYEQYF | TGCGCCAGCAGCCTCGAGACTAGCGGGGGTTCCTACGAGCAGTACTTC
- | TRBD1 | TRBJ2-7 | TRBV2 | CASSDRQGTYEQYF | TGTGCCAGCAGTGATCGACAGGGGACGTACGAGCAGTACTTC
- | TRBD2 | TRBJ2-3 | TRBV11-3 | CASSLESGSPGDTQYF | TGTGCCAGCAGCTTAGAGAGCGGGAGCCCAGGGGATACGCAGTATTTT
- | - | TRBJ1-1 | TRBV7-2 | CASSPRSREAFF | TGTGCCAGCAGTCCCCGGTCCAGGGAAGCTTTCTTT
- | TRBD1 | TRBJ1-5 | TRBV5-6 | CASSWGQGKGQPQHF | TGTGCCAGCAGCTGGGGACAGGGAAAGGGTCAGCCCCAGCATTTT
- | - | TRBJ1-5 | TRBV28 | CASRASGGNQPQHF | TGTGCCAGCCGGGCCTCAGGGGGCAATCAGCCCCAGCATTTT
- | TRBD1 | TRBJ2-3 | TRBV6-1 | CASSRAGTGGDTQYF | TGTGCCAGCAGTCGTGCCGGGACAGGGGGGGACACGCAGTATTTT
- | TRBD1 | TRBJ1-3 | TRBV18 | CASSPSRTGAQSSGNTIYF | TGTGCCAGCTCACCGTCACGGACAGGGGCGCAGAGCTCTGGAAACACCATATATTTT
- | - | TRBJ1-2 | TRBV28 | CASSGESGRDGYGYTF | TGTGCCAGCAGTGGGGAGTCAGGGAGAGATGGCTATGGCTACACCTTC
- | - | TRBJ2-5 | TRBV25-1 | CASSSVRYQETQYF | TGTGCCAGCAGTTCGGTCAGATACCAAGAGACCCAGTACTTC
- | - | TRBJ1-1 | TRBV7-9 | CASSLGYTEAFF | TGTGCCAGCAGCTTAGGTTACACTGAAGCTTTCTTT
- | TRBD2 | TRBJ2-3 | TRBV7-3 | CASSLSGTSAADTQYF | TGTGCCAGCAGCTTATCCGGGACTAGCGCGGCAGATACGCAGTATTTT
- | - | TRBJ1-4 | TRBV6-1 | CASSEAGAGPRGREKLFF | TGTGCCAGCAGTGAAGCAGGGGCAGGACCCCGGGGTCGAGAAAAACTGTTTTTT
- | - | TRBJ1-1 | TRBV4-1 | CASSRQGTTEAFF | TGCGCCAGCAGCCGGCAGGGGACCACTGAAGCTTTCTTT
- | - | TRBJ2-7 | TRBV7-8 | CASSLEPDTYEQYF | TGTGCCAGCAGCTTAGAGCCGGACACCTACGAGCAGTACTTC
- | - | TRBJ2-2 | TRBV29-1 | CSVEGGRNTGELFF | TGCAGCGTTGAAGGGGGGCGGAACACCGGGGAGCTGTTTTTT
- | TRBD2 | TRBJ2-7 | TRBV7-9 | CASSLAPGGSYEQYF | TGTGCCAGCAGCTTAGCCCCGGGAGGCTCCTACGAGCAGTACTTC
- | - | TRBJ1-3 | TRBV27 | CASRFSREAGNTIYF | TGTGCCAGCAGATTTTCTCGGGAGGCTGGAAACACCATATATTTT
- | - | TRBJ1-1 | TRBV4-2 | CASSQDQGRAGTEAFF | TGTGCCAGCAGCCAAGACCAGGGCAGGGCGGGGACTGAAGCTTTCTTT
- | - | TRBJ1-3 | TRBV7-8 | CASSLGFGATSGNTIYF | TGTGCCAGCAGCTTAGGTTTCGGGGCTACCTCTGGAAACACCATATATTTT
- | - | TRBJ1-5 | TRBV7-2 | CASSLGGASNQPQHF | TGTGCCAGCAGCTTAGGCGGGGCTAGCAATCAGCCCCAGCATTTT
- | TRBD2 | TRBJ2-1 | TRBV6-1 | CASSETWSSGSHEQFF | TGTGCCAGCAGTGAAACGTGGTCTAGCGGGAGCCATGAGCAGTTCTTC
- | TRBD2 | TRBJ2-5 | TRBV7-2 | CASSLVWLAGETQYF | TGTGCCAGCAGCTTAGTATGGCTAGCGGGAGAGACCCAGTACTTC
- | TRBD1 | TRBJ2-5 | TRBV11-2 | CASSATQGEGETQYF | TGTGCCAGCAGCGCTACCCAGGGGGAAGGGGAGACCCAGTACTTC
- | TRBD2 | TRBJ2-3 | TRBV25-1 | CASRATSGPSTSTDTQYF | TGTGCCAGCAGGGCGACTAGCGGGCCTTCCACTAGCACAGATACGCAGTATTTT
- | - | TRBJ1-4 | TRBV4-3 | CASSPYGHVEKLFF | TGCGCCAGCAGCCCTTACGGACATGTTGAAAAACTGTTTTTT
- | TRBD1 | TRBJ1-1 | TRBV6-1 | CASRRDRANTEAFF | TGTGCCAGCAGAAGGGACAGGGCAAACACTGAAGCTTTCTTT
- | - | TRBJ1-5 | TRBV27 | CASSLGGFGQPQHF | TGTGCCAGCAGCCTAGGGGGTTTTGGTCAGCCCCAGCATTTT
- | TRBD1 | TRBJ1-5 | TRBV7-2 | CASSPDRVDQPQHF | TGTGCCAGCAGCCCTGACAGGGTGGATCAGCCCCAGCATTTT
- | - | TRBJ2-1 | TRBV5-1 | CASSSGPTPYNEQFF | TGCGCCAGCAGCTCGGGACCAACTCCTTACAATGAGCAGTTCTTC
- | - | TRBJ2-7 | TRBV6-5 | CASRLRDGYEQYF | TGTGCCAGCAGACTCCGGGACGGCTACGAGCAGTACTTC
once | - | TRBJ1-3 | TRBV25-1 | CASAGTMSGNTIYF | TGTGCCAGTGCCGGGACAATGTCTGGAAACACCATATATTTT
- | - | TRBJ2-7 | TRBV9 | CASSGARGHEQYF | TGTGCCAGCAGCGGGGCCAGGGGCCACGAGCAGTACTTC
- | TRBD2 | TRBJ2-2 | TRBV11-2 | CASSLVGGPSNTGELFF | TGTGCCAGCAGCTTAGTGGGAGGGCCCTCGAACACCGGGGAGCTGTTTTTT
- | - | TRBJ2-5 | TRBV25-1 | CASSTSGRWLETQYF | TGTGCCAGCAGCACCTCGGGGAGGTGGTTGGAGACCCAGTACTTC
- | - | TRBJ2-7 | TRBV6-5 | CASSRGVGAEQYF | TGTGCCAGCAGCCGAGGGGTGGGGGCCGAGCAGTACTTC
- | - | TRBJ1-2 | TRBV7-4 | CASSHLSREDYGYTF | TGTGCCAGCAGCCACCTGAGCAGGGAAGACTATGGCTACACCTTC
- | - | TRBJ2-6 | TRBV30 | CAWDTTFGGPGANVLTF | TGTGCCTGGGATACGACCTTCGGGGGCCCTGGGGCCAACGTCCTGACTTTC
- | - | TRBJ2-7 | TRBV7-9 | CASSSAWGSPYEQYF | TGTGCCAGCAGCTCGGCTTGGGGATCCCCCTACGAGCAGTACTTC
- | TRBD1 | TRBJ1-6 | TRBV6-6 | CASSYIGTDNSPLHF | TGTGCCAGCAGTTACATAGGGACAGATAATTCACCCCTCCACTTT